The entry below gives a single T cell receptor beta chain sequence along with its context. The antigen remains undetermined. These data are taken from a study of OX40 agonist ivuxolimab in advanced cancers. Study background: Ivuxolimab, an agonist antibody against OX40 (CD134), was given to patients.

Drawing of blood for sampling happened at baseline, at cycle 4 day 1, and at cycle 7 day 1. Whole-study findings and limits: Undetermined was the antigen specificity of the expanded peripheral T cells. At doses 0.1 to 3.0 mg/kg, CD4+ and CD8+ clones expanded.

Trimming removed 2 bases from V and 6 bases from J, with 9 bases in between. The germline gives CDR1 MNHNS, CDR2 SASEGT. The CDR3 consists of 13 residues. TCRdb's table, derived via immunoSEQ multiplex PCR, lists solely in-frame clones and lacks some. The repertoire holds about 98,000 clones, with roughly nine tenths as singletons. This TCR derives from an adult with an advanced solid tumor such as melanoma, head and neck, liver or kidney cancer. Sequenced here: CD4+ or CD8+ T cells sorted from blood, sampled in a trial of the OX40 agonist ivuxolimab. The rearrangement uses TRBV6-1 and TRBJ2-3; no firm D call. The CDR3 reads CASSEPFRDTQYF. CDR3 DNA sequence: TGTGCCAGCAGTGAACCCTTCAGGGATACGCAGTATTTT.